This T cell receptor (beta chain) originates from a study of cytomegalovirus exposure and HLA in healthy donors. A note on this clone: Its antigen is not known.

General study findings and limits: Cytomegalovirus-associated TCR beta chains were listed, numbering 150 to 200.

V dropped 1 base and J dropped 5; count of bases not matched to a gene: 10. The CDR3 totals 19 residues. Germline values: CDR1 MNHNS, CDR2 SASEGT. Researchers ran the PCR with 60 Vbeta and 13 Jbeta primers. Assay used: immunoSEQ multiplex PCR; TCRdb lists only in-frame clones, some missing. The profile shows about 200,000 clones, around four fifths of them singletons. This clonotype was sampled from a man aged 50-59 years in good health and CMV-seronegative. Sequenced: PBMCs. V usage is TRBV6-1 and J usage is TRBJ2-3, with 15 bases that match TRBD2. CDR3 loop: CASSEVGLAGGLKRDTQYF. The CDR3 DNA is TGTGCCAGCAGTGAAGTGGGACTAGCGGGAGGTCTAAAACGAGATACGCAGTATTTT.